Listed here is a single T cell receptor (beta chain). Antigen unknown. The entry originates in a study of cytomegalovirus exposure and HLA in healthy donors. Whole-study context: Unique TCRs numbering about 87 million, obtained from HLA-typed donors, made up an early data release. Study results and caveats: Reportedly, HLA-A and HLA-B alleles of most subjects were accurately predicted from TCR beta. After further analysis at a later stage, roughly 16,000 TCR beta sequences were associated with HLA alleles at 0.05 false discovery rate. Available immune exposure information covered CMV serostatus only.

The CDR3 spans 14 residues. V was pared by 6 bases and J by 5 bases, with 6 bases of the junction left unmatched. Germline values: CDR1 MNHEY, CDR2 SMNVEV (reference sequence). The PCR made use of 60 Vbeta and 13 Jbeta primers. Sequenced by immunoSEQ multiplex PCR; TCRdb stores in-frame clones only, minus some. Counted here are roughly 240,000 clones, 82% occurring once; the ten biggest clones make up around 5.4%. This chain joins TRBV27 and TRBJ1-4; 7 nucleotides line up with TRBD1. The sequenced sample was PBMCs. The receptor comes from a woman aged 35 to 49 in good health and CMV-seropositive. CDR3 DNA: TGTGCCAGCAGCAAAGGACAGGCAAATGAAAAACTGTTTTTT. This gives the protein CASSKGQANEKLFF.